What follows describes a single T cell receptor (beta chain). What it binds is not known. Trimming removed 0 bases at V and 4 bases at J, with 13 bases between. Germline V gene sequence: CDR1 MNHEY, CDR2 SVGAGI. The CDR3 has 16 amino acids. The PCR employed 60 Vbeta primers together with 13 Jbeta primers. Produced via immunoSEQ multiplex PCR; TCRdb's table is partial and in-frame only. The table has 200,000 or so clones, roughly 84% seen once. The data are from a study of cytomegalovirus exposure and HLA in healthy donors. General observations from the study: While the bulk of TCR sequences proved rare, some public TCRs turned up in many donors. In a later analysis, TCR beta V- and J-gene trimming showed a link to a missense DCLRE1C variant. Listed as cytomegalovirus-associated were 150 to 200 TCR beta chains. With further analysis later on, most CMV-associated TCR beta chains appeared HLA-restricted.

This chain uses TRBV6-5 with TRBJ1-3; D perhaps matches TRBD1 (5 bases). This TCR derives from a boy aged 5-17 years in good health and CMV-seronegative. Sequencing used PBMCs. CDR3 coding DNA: TGTGCCAGCAGTTACTCCACAGGTTCGTTCGGAAACACCATATATTTT. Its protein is CASSYSTGSFGNTIYF.